This TCR beta chain derives from a study of blood T cell repertoires in COVID-19 (dated by TCRdb to about 2020). Background for the entire study: Samples from collaborators originated in the United States, Italy and Spain and spanned both the acute and convalescent phases of COVID-19. HLA class I and class II types, where available, came from metadata supplied by the sample provider rather than from assay-based typing. Deeply sampled blood TCRbeta repertoires from subjects exposed to, actively infected with, or recovered from COVID-19 were included in the dataset. A freely available public database, intended as a resource for researchers studying the immune response to SARS-CoV-2, is where the repertoires were released. The sample metadata nearly always contained a de-identified subject ID, COVID-19 status, age in years and sex. The prospective study material was composed of cDNA or gDNA derived from T cells, B-cell-depleted T cells, or PBMCs. Samples came from the ongoing ImmuneRACE study (first 160 participants) plus 1,254 subjects from 6 global collaborators. What the study reported, not specific to this receptor: The amount of clinical and demographic metadata varied by source and participant and was provided uncurated.

Concerning this clone itself: Its binding antigen is unknown. Base qualities are missing; no much larger clone stands one base away.

Each collaborating institution followed its own protocols to collect whole blood in K2EDTA tubes. For TCRbeta analysis, collaborator samples were shipped as frozen whole blood, as isolated PBMCs, or as DNA extracted from either sample type. TCRbeta CDR3 regions were amplified from genomic DNA using the immunoSEQ Assay, a bias-controlled multiplex PCR. The authors' analysis ran thus. Within the assay, amplification of reference gene primers was used to estimate how many nucleated cells each sample contained. Sequence reads were collapsed and filtered to measure the absolute abundance of every unique TCRbeta CDR3 rearrangement. For each sample, productive Simpson clonality was calculated as the square root of Simpson's diversity index over productive rearrangements. TCRdb stores this immuneACCESS table with in-frame sequences only. Part of the clones is absent; in the studies checked, under half of the shortfall reflects unresolved V genes, and no reason is known for the rest. The V and J calls and clone size come from that table; D and trimming were worked out from the DNA. The sample table contains 110,000 or so clones; only one count was recorded for about four fifths of them. Around 8.5% of the sample rests with the top ten.

The germline V gene supplies CDR1 MNHEY and CDR2 SVGAGI. From cysteine to phenylalanine, the CDR3 is 14 amino acids long. Here the CDR3 DNA is all that survives: 42 bases in frame from base 1. Trimming costs V 7 bases and J 0 bases, and their ends lie 10 bases apart. Material for sequencing was peripheral blood. This receptor was taken from a woman aged 40 to 50 with acute or convalescent COVID-19. The chain joins TRBV6-5 to TRBJ1-3; TRBD1 is a possible D gene, resting on 6 matching bases. The CDR3 region has the sequence CASTMGHSGNTIYF. At the DNA level, the sequence is TGTGCCAGCACCATGGGACACTCTGGAAACACCATATATTTT.